Shown below are 28 T cell receptor beta chains from a single sample sequenced in a study of shared clonotypes between healthy human individuals. Clones were read by immunoSEQ multiplex PCR, and TCRdb kept only the in-frame ones, dropping some. The table has 300,000 to 400,000 clones, around 79% seen once; the top ten hold under 11%. Sequencing used memory CD4+ T cells sorted from blood. Subset specified: CD45RA-negative fraction. Receptor source: a man between 25 and 39 years old in good health.

This clone was detected ten times or more. The V and J genes are TRBV9 and TRBJ2-7; 7 bases align to TRBD1. V was clipped by 4 bases and J by 1 base; unmatched bases: 11. The CDR3 extends over 16 amino acids. Germline values: CDR1 SGDLS, CDR2 YYNGEE. The CDR3 DNA follows: TGTGCCAGCAGCCCCTCTCGTGGGACAGTTTCCTACGAGCAGTACTTC. Its translation: CASSPSRGTVSYEQYF.

The chain uses TRBV4-2 and TRBJ2-5; 11 bases are a match to TRBD1. The J call may not be correct, given that the DNA end is closer to TRBJ2-7. The CDR3 is 16 residues long. From germline, CDR1 is LGHNA and CDR2 YNFKEQ. DNA for the CDR3: TGTGCCAGCAGCCAAGAGGGGACAGGGGGATCCTACGAGCAGTACTTC. Amino acids: CASSQEGTGGSYEQYF.

This clone came up a few times. V gene TRBV10-1 combines with J gene TRBJ2-3; tentatively, D is TRBD1 or TRBD2 (5 bases each). This CDR3 contains 13 residues. V lost 4 bases and J lost 8, with 13 bases in between. Looked up from germline, CDR1 is WNHNN and CDR2 is SYGVQD (reference sequence). CDR3 DNA sequence: TGCGCCAGCAGTGCGAGTAGGGGAGTTACGCAGTATTTT. Translating gives CASSASRGVTQYF.

The J gene is TRBJ1-2, the V gene TRBV7-2; 7 positions agree with TRBD1. The CDR3 covers 14 residues. Germline V gene sequence: CDR1 SGHTA, CDR2 FQGNSA. V lost 4 bases, J lost 7 bases, and 9 bases stayed unmatched. CDR3 DNA: TGTGCCAGCAGCTCCAGGGTGACAGGGAGTGGCTACACCTTC. It yields the protein CASSSRVTGSGYTF.

The chain recombines TRBV6-6 with TRBJ1-1; 8 bases fit TRBD1. V lost 7 bases to trimming and J lost 0 bases; unmatched junction nucleotides: 4. The CDR3 is 14 amino acids. Germline V lookup: CDR1 MNHNY, CDR2 SVGAGI (reference sequence). Written as DNA, the CDR3 is TGTGCCAGCACGGGGGGACAGGTGAACACTGAAGCTTTCTTT. The encoded protein is CASTGGQVNTEAFF.

In regard to this clone: Other DNA sequences in this specimen translate into the identical CDR3. V and J are TRBV4-3 and TRBJ1-3; a weak D match, TRBD1 (5 bases). CDR3 size: 15 residues. Germline V gene lookup returns CDR1 LGHNA and CDR2 YSLEER. Trimming pared 0 bases from V and 4 bases from J, leaving 10 bases between. The CDR3 sequence: CASSQDGGSGNTIYF. The CDR3 DNA is TGCGCCAGCAGCCAAGACGGGGGGTCGGGAAACACCATATATTTT.

In its sample, this clone was seen once. This sequence joins TRBV7-2 and TRBJ2-7; D may be TRBD2 (5 bases). The CDR3 sequence is 16 residues long. Trimming removed 1 base from V and 6 bases from J, with 19 bases in between. Germline CDR1 SGHTA, CDR2 FQGNSA. CDR3: CASSLVASGGGSEQYF. DNA for the CDR3: TGTGCCAGCAGCTTAGTGGCGAGCGGAGGCGGGTCCGAGCAGTACTTC.

This clone occurred once. J is TRBJ2-7 and V is TRBV18; tentative D call: TRBD2 (5 bases). Trimming took off 2 bases at V and 2 bases at J, with 16 bases between the two ends. The germline V gene encodes CDR1 KGHSH and CDR2 LQKENI. CDR3 length: 16 amino acids. CDR3 sequence: CASSPAAGGIPYEQYF. The CDR3, as DNA: TGTGCCAGCTCACCAGCAGCCGGAGGAATACCCTACGAGCAGTACTTC. The entire variable domain, with the rest obtained from reference TRBV18 and TRBJ2-7, is as follows: NAGVMQNPRHLVRRRGQEARLRCSPMKGHSHVYWYRQLPEEGLKFMVYLQKENIIDESGMPKERFSAEFPKEGPSILRIQQVVRGDSAAYFCASSPAAGGIPYEQYFGPGTRLTVT.

This clone was counted at least ten times. V usage is TRBV7-8 and J usage is TRBJ2-3; 12 bases line up with TRBD2. Germline V CDR1 and CDR2: SGHVS, FQNEAQ. V was pared by 5 bases and J by 5 bases, with 17 bases of the junction left unmatched. The CDR3 is made up of 19 amino acids. The CDR3 reads CASSPYRVLAGGPGDTQYF. In DNA, the CDR3 is TGTGCCAGCAGCCCCTACAGGGTCCTAGCGGGAGGGCCGGGAGATACGCAGTATTTT.

The rearrangement uses TRBV2 and TRBJ2-2; maybe TRBD2 (5 bases). CDR1 is SNHLY, CDR2 FYNNEI, per germline. V lost 4 bases, J lost 7 bases, and 16 bases lay in between. The CDR3 spans 15 residues. CDR3 DNA: TGTGCCAGCAGTGTCTCTTCTCCGGGGTTCGGGGAGCTGTTTTTT. This encodes CASSVSSPGFGELFF.

The chain combines TRBV6-5 with TRBJ1-1; D remains unclear. With 5 bases removed from V and 3 bases from J, the gap between germline ends came to 16 bases. The germline gives CDR1 MNHEY, CDR2 SVGAGI. This CDR3 contains 15 residues. CDR3 nucleotides: TGTGCCAGCAGTGTGACCCTCGGTCGGGACACTGAAGCTTTCTTT. Protein sequence: CASSVTLGRDTEAFF.

The chain recombines TRBV30 with TRBJ2-1; D is unresolved. Germline loops: CDR1 GTSNPN, CDR2 SVGIG (reference sequence). The CDR3 has 13 residues. V dropped 3 bases and J dropped 4 bases, with 10 bases sitting between them. In nucleotides, the CDR3 is TGTGCCTGGAGCGGATACCTATACAATGAGCAGTTCTTC. Residues: CAWSGYLYNEQFF.

The rearrangement links TRBV7-9 to TRBJ2-1, with 11 bases lining up with TRBD1. With 5 bases clipped from V and 8 bases from J, the junction kept 8 bases outside the gene matches. Germline CDR1 SEHNR, CDR2 FQNEAQ (reference sequence). This CDR3 is 15 amino acids long. As DNA, the CDR3 is TGTGCCAGCAGCGACCGGGACAGGGGGAATCATGAGCAGTTCTTC. Translated: CASSDRDRGNHEQFF.

This chain joins TRBV21-1 and TRBJ2-2; no DNA check was done on the table's D call, TRBD2. TRBV21-1 is reported as a pseudogene. CDR3 length: 18 residues. The CDR3 DNA reads as TGTGCCAGCAGCAAAGGGCCGGGACTAGCCATTAACACCGGGGAGCTGTTTTTT. Amino acids: CASSKGPGLAINTGELFF.

The chain carries TRBV29-1 and TRBJ2-3; D remains unclear. The V end was cut by 4 bases, the J end by 1 base, with 12 bases between. In germline, CDR1 is SQVTM, CDR2 ANQGSEA. There are 14 residues in the CDR3. CDR3 region: CSVVWALGTDTQYF. The CDR3 nucleotides are TGCAGCGTTGTTTGGGCATTGGGCACAGATACGCAGTATTTT.

Many counts were recorded for this clone. This chain joins TRBV5-1 and TRBJ2-7; no clear D. The CDR3 contains 15 residues. In germline, CDR1 is SGHRS, CDR2 YFSETQ. Trimming cost V 0 bases and J 5 bases, with 15 bases left between them. In DNA form, the CDR3 reads TGCGCCAGCAGCTTGGCGGTCAACGCTGGGAACGAGCAGTACTTC. As protein: CASSLAVNAGNEQYF.

This chain joins TRBV25-1 and TRBJ1-5; 8 bases are shared with TRBD1. Germline-derived CDR1 and CDR2 are MGHDK and SYGVNS. With V trimmed by 2 bases and J by 3 bases, 12 bases remained unmatched. CDR3 size: 18 residues. This CDR3 is CASSEGTRGLRANQPQHF. CDR3 coding DNA: TGTGCCAGCAGTGAAGGTACCAGGGGGCTGCGGGCCAATCAGCCCCAGCATTTT.

The V and J genes are TRBV5-4 and TRBJ2-5; D is possibly TRBD1 (5 bases). Looked up from germline, CDR1 is SGHNT and CDR2 is YYREEE (reference sequence). The CDR3 covers 13 residues. V gave up 2 bases and J gave up 2 bases, with 7 bases separating them. CDR3 sequence: CASSFQGQETQYF. The DNA for the CDR3 is TGTGCCAGCAGCTTCCAGGGACAAGAGACCCAGTACTTC.

Worth noting for this clone: Being one base from a much bigger clone, this may be a read error. V and J are TRBV5-4 and TRBJ2-5, with a weak D call TRBD2 (5 bases). The V and J ends lost 4 bases and 5 bases respectively, with 18 bases between them. Per the germline V gene, CDR1 is SGHNT and CDR2 is YYREEE (reference sequence). This CDR3 spans 15 amino acids. CDR3 sequence reads: CASSDPARGSETQYF. The CDR3 coding sequence is TGTGCCAGCAGCGATCCAGCGAGAGGGTCGGAGACCCAGTACTTC.

The rearrangement links TRBV7-9 to TRBJ1-1, with 11 bases that match TRBD1. The germline gives CDR1 SEHNR, CDR2 FQNEAQ (reference sequence). The junction had 10 bases not matched to a gene; V was cut back by 1 base and J by 3 bases. The CDR3 length is 18 residues. CDR3 loop: CASSLGRTGGSVDTEAFF. The CDR3 DNA follows: TGTGCCAGCAGCTTAGGGCGGACAGGGGGCTCGGTGGACACTGAAGCTTTCTTT.

V gene TRBV25-1 combines with J gene TRBJ2-3; 10 bases line up with TRBD2. Germline CDR1 and CDR2: MGHDK and SYGVNS. The V and J ends lost 4 bases and 1 base, in that order; junction bases with no gene match: 2. CDR3 size: 15 residues. CDR3 in DNA: TGTGCCAGCAGTGCCCTAGCGGGAGGCACAGATACGCAGTATTTT. Amino acids: CASSALAGGTDTQYF.

As to this clone: This may stem from a read error, because a much larger clone lies one nucleotide away. Other nucleotide sequences in the sample specify the same CDR3. This sequence joins TRBV7-2 and TRBJ2-7, with D tentatively TRBD2 (5 bases). This CDR3 has 12 amino acids. The germline V and J ends were trimmed by 2 bases and 3 bases, with 5 bases remaining between them. Germline CDR1 is SGHTA and CDR2 is FQGNSA. The CDR3 region has the DNA TGTGCCAGCAGCTTAACTAGCTACGAGCAGTACTTC. It encodes CASSLTSYEQYF.

The chain uses TRBV19 and TRBJ1-5; no definite D call. The germline gives CDR1 LNHDA, CDR2 SQIVND (reference sequence). V was shortened by 1 base and J by 5 bases, with 12 bases between the two germline ends. This CDR3 region has 15 residues. The CDR3 here is CASSIGTAGDQPQHF. CDR3 in DNA: TGTGCCAGTAGTATAGGGACCGCCGGGGATCAGCCCCAGCATTTT.

Only one count was recorded for this clone. The chain carries TRBV11-1 and TRBJ1-1; D is perhaps TRBD1 (5 bases). CDR3 length: 14 residues. The ends were cut back, 3 bases at V and 5 bases at J, with 13 bases in the middle. Germline V gene data show CDR1 as SGHAT and CDR2 as FQDESV (reference sequence). The DNA for the CDR3 is TGTGCCAGCAGCTTTGGTGGGGCGTGGACTGAAGCTTTCTTT. Its protein product is CASSFGGAWTEAFF.

The chain links TRBV6-1 to TRBJ1-2; a possible D gene is TRBD1 (5 bases). The V end lost 4 bases, the J end lost 6 bases, and 12 bases lay between the germline ends. Germline V gene lookup returns CDR1 MNHNS and CDR2 SASEGT. The CDR3 consists of 13 residues. CDR3: CASSVRGLDGYTF. The CDR3 coding sequence is TGTGCCAGCAGTGTTCGGGGACTCGATGGCTACACCTTC.

This chain connects TRBV10-3 to TRBJ1-1, with D unresolved. The germline CDR1 and CDR2 sequences are ENHRY and SYGVKD. The CDR3 has 13 residues. Trimming cost V 5 bases and J 1 base, with 8 bases left between them. Written as DNA, the CDR3 is TGTGCCATCAGTTCAGACGGGAACACTGAAGCTTTCTTT. This translates into CAISSDGNTEAFF.

The rearrangement links TRBV19 to TRBJ2-7; D gene unclear. Germline V gives CDR1 LNHDA, CDR2 SQIVND (reference sequence). V was clipped by 3 bases and J by 3 bases, with 9 bases between them. This CDR3 is built from 13 residues. CDR3 amino acids: CASSIRLYYEQYF. The CDR3 DNA sequence: TGTGCCAGTAGTATCCGGCTGTACTACGAGCAGTACTTC.

This clone was detected a few times. This chain joins TRBV9 and TRBJ1-3; D uncertain. CDR1 is SGDLS, CDR2 YYNGEE, per germline. The CDR3 is 14 residues long. The V gene lost 3 bases and the J gene lost 5 bases, with 12 bases spanning the gap. The CDR3 region has the DNA TGTGCCAGCAGCGCCGATATTATGAGAAACACCATATATTTT. Translated, it gives CASSADIMRNTIYF.